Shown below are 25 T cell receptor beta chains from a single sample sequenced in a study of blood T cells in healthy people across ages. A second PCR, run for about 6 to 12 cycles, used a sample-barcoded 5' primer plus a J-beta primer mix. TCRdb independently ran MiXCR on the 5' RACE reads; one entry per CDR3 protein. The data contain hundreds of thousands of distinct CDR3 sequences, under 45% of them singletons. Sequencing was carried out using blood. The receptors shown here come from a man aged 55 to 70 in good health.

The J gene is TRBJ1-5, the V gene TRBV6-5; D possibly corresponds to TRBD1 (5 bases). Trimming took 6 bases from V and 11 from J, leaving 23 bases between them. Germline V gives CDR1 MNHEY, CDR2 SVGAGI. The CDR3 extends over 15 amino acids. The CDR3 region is CASRPGRGAPRAQHF. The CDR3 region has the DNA TGTGCCAGCAGACCTGGGAGGGGAGCCCCCAGAGCCCAGCATTTT.

CDR3 protein: CASSPSRRGNTGELFF. As DNA, the CDR3 is TGTGCCAGCAGCCCTTCGAGGCGGGGGAACACCGGGGAGCTGTTTTTT. The genes are TRBV9 and TRBJ2-2; D is perhaps TRBD2 (6 bases). The CDR3 length is 16 residues. Trimming removed 4 bases from V and 1 base from J, with 14 bases in between. The germline V gene has CDR1 SGDLS and CDR2 YYNGEE.

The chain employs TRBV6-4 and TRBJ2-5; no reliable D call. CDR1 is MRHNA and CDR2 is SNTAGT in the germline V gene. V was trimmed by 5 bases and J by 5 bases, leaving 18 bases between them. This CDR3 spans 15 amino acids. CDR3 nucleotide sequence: TGTGCCAGCAGTACCGCCTTCCGGCCCCTGGAGACCCAGTACTTC. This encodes CASSTAFRPLETQYF.

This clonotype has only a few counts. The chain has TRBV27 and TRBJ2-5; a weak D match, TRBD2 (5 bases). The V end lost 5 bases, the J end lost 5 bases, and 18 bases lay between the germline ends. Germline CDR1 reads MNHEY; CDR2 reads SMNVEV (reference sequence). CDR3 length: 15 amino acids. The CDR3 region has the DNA TGTGCCAGCAGTCCCCTTGCTAGCCTCTCGGAGACCCAGTACTTC. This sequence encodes CASSPLASLSETQYF.

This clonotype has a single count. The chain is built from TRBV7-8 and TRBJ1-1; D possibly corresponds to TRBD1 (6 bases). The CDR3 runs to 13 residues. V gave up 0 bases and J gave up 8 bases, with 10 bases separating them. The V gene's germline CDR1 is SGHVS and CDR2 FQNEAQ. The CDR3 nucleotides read TGTGCCAGCAGCTTAGCAAGGACAGAAGAAGCTTTCTTT. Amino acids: CASSLARTEEAFF.

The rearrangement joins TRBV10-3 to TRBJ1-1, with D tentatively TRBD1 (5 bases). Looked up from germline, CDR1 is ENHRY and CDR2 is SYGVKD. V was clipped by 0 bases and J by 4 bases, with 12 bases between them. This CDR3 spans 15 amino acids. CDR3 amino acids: CAISESSSGGTEAFF. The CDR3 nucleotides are TGTGCCATCAGTGAGTCAAGTTCGGGGGGCACTGAAGCTTTCTTT.

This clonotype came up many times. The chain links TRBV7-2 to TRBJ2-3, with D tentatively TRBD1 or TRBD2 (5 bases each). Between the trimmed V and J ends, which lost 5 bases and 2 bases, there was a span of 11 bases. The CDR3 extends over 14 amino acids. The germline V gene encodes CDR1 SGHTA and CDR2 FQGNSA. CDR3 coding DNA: TGTGCCAGCAGCCCCGGGACCGCCACAGATACGCAGTATTTT. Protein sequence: CASSPGTATDTQYF. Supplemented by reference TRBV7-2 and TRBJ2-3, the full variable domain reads GAGVSQSPSNKVTEKGKDVELRCDPISGHTALYWYRQSLGQGLEFLIYFQGNSAPDKSGLPSDRFSAERTGGSVSTLTIQRTQQEDSAVYLCASSPGTATDTQYFGPGTRLTVL.

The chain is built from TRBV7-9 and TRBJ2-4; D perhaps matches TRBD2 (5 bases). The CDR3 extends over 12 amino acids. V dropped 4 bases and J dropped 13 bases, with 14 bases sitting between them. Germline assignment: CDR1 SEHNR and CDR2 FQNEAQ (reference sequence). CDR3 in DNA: TGTGCCAGCAGCTCTATGGAGGACGGGCAGTACTTC. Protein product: CASSSMEDGQYF.

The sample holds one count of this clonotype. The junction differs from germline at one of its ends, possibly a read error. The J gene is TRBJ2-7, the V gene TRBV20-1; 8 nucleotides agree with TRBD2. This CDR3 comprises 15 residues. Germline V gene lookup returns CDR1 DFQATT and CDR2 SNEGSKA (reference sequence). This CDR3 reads CGATHPGLGLYEQYF. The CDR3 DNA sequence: TGCGGTGCTACACATCCGGGACTAGGCCTCTACGAGCAGTACTTC.

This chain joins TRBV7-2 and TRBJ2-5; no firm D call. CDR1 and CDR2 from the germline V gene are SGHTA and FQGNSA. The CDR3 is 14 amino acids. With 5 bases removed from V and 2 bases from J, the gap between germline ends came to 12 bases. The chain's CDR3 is CASSPGRSQETQYF. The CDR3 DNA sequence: TGTGCCAGCAGCCCGGGCAGGTCACAAGAGACCCAGTACTTC.

DNA for the CDR3: TGTGCCAGCAGCTTAGGGGAGGGGAATTCACCCCTCCACTTT. Translation: CASSLGEGNSPLHF. The chain employs TRBV7-9 and TRBJ1-6; D is possibly TRBD1 (5 bases). V was clipped by 1 base and J by 7 bases, with 8 bases between them. There are 14 residues in the CDR3. In germline, CDR1 is SEHNR, CDR2 FQNEAQ (reference sequence).

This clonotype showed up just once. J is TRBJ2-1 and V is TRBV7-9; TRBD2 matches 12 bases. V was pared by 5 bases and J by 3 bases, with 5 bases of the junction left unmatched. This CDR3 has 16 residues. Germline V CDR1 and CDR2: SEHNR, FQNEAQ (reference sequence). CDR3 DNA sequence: TGTGCCAGCAGCCCCCCACTAGCGGGGGGCTACAATGAGCAGTTCTTC. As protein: CASSPPLAGGYNEQFF.

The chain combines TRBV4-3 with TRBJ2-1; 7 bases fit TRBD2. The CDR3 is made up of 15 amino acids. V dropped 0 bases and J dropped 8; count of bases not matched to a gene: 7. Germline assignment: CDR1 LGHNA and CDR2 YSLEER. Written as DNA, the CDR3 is TGCGCCAGCAGCCAAGACATCGGGAGGATCGATGAGCAGTTCTTC. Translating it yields CASSQDIGRIDEQFF.

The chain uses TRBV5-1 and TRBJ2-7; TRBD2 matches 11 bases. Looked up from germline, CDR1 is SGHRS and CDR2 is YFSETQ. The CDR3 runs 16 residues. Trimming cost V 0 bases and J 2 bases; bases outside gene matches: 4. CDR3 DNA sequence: TGCGCCAGCAGCTTGGGGGGACTAGCGGAGACCTACGAGCAGTACTTC. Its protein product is CASSLGGLAETYEQYF.

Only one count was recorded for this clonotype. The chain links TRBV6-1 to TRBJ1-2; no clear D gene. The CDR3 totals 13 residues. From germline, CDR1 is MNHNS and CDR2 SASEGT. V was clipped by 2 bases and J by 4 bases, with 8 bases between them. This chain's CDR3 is CASSERVTYGYTF. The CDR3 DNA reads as TGTGCCAGCAGTGAAAGGGTTACCTATGGCTACACCTTC.

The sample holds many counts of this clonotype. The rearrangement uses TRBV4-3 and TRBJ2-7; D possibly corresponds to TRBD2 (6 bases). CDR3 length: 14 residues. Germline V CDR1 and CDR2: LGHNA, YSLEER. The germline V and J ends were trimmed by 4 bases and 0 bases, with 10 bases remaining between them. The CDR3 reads CASSRGRGSYEQYF. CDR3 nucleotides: TGCGCCAGCAGCCGCGGGCGGGGCTCCTACGAGCAGTACTTC.

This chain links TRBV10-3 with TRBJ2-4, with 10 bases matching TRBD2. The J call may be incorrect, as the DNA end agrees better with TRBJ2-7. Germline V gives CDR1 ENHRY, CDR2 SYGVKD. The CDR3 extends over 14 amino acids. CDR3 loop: CAISDGLAGDEQYF. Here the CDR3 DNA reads TGTGCCATCAGTGATGGGCTAGCGGGGGACGAGCAGTACTTC.

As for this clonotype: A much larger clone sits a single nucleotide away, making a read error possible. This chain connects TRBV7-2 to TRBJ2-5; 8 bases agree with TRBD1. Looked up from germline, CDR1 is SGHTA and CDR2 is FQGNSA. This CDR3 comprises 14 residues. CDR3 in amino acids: CVSSLRTGQETQYF. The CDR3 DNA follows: TGTGTCAGCAGCCTCCGGACAGGGCAAGAGACCCAGTACTTC.

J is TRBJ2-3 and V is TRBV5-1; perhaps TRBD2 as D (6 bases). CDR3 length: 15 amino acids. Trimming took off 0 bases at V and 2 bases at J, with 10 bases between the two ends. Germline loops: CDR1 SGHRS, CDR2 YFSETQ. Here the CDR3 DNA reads TGCGCCAGCAGCTTGGCTGCGGGGAACACAGATACGCAGTATTTT. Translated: CASSLAAGNTDTQYF.

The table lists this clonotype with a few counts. The CDR3 DNA reads as TGTGCCAGCCGAGACCCGCAGGGTCACGAGCAGTACTTC. Amino acids: CASRDPQGHEQYF. The gene calls are TRBV6-5 and TRBJ2-7, with D possibly being TRBD1 (5 bases). The CDR3 covers 13 residues. Germline lookup yields CDR1 MNHEY and CDR2 SVGAGI. V was cut by 8 bases and J by 5 bases, with 16 bases left in between.

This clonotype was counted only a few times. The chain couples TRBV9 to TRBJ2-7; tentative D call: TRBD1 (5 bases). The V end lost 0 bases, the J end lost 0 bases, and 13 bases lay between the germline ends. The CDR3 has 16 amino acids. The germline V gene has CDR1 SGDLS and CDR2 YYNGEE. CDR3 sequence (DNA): TGTGCCAGCAGCGTAGGGTCTGGTCAGGGCTCCTACGAGCAGTACTTC. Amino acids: CASSVGSGQGSYEQYF.

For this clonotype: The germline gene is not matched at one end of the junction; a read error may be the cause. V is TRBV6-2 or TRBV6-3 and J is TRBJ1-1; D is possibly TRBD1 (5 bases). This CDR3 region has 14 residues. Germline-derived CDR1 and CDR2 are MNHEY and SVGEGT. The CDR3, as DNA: TGTGCCCGCAGTTACGACAGTTCAAGCCCTGAAGCTTTCTTT. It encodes CARSYDSSSPEAFF.

The CDR3 DNA is TGTGCCAGCATGTCGACAGGGAGATTGGGCACTGAAGCTTTCTTT. As protein: CASMSTGRLGTEAFF. This sequence joins TRBV27 and TRBJ1-1, with 7 bases aligning to TRBD1. V trimming: 7 bases; J trimming: 4 bases; junction bases outside the gene matches: 12. The length of the CDR3 is 15 residues. Germline CDR1 MNHEY, CDR2 SMNVEV (reference sequence).

CDR3 amino acids: CASRSTGGYYNEQFF. The CDR3 DNA is TGTGCCAGCAGGTCTACAGGGGGCTACTACAATGAGCAGTTCTTC. The chain links TRBV6-2 or TRBV6-3 to TRBJ2-1; 9 positions agree with TRBD1. The trim removed 6 bases at V and 3 bases at J, leaving 6 bases unmatched. This CDR3 region has 15 residues. The germline V gene encodes CDR1 MNHEY and CDR2 SVGEGT.

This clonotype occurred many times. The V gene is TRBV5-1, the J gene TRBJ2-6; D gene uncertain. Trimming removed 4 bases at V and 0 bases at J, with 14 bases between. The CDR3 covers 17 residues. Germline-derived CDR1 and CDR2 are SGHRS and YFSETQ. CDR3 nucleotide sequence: TGCGCCAGCAGCCCCCTACCCTTAAACTCTGGGGCCAACGTCCTGACTTTC. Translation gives CASSPLPLNSGANVLTF.